Below, 14 T cell receptor beta chains from the same sample are listed, as sequenced in a study of blood T cell repertoires in COVID-19. Clones were read by immunoSEQ multiplex PCR, and TCRdb kept only the in-frame ones, dropping some. The top ten clones hold 5.1% of a sample with around 210,000 clones, approximately 85% of them seen once. The sample taken for sequencing was peripheral blood. The receptors were sampled from a man between 50 and 59 years old with COVID-19, enrolled during active disease.

The chain joins TRBV11-3 to TRBJ2-7; 10 bases are a match to TRBD1. The CDR3 loop spans 13 amino acids. Per the germline V gene, CDR1 is SGHNT and CDR2 is YENEEA. V dropped 4 bases and J dropped 6; count of bases not matched to a gene: 3. The CDR3 spells CASSSGTGVEQYF. The CDR3, as DNA: TGTGCCAGCAGCTCCGGGACAGGGGTCGAGCAGTACTTC.

The chain couples TRBV11-2 to TRBJ1-4; 7 bases match TRBD1. V lost 5 bases to trimming and J lost 5 bases; unmatched junction nucleotides: 8. The CDR3 consists of 15 residues. Per germline, CDR1 SGHAT and CDR2 FQNNGV. The CDR3 DNA is TGTGCCAGCAGCCTCGACAGGGCCCCGAATGAAAAACTGTTTTTT. Protein: CASSLDRAPNEKLFF. Combining the CDR3 with reference TRBV11-2 and TRBJ1-4 gives the whole variable domain EAGVAQSPRYKIIEKRQSVAFWCNPISGHATLYWYQQILGQGPKLLIQFQNNGVVDDSQLPKDRFSAERLKGVDSTLKIQPAKLEDSAVYLCASSLDRAPNEKLFFGSGTQLSVL.

This chain uses TRBV6-1 with TRBJ1-3; a possible D gene is TRBD1 (5 bases). V was cut by 2 bases and J by 0 bases, with 17 bases left in between. CDR3 size: 18 residues. The germline V gene encodes CDR1 MNHNS and CDR2 SASEGT. The CDR3 DNA sequence: TGTGCCAGCAGTGAAAAAACCCTTGGGACTCGCTCTGGAAACACCATATATTTT. Translated: CASSEKTLGTRSGNTIYF.

The rearrangement joins TRBV24-1 to TRBJ2-7, with 8 bases fitting TRBD1. Looked up from germline, CDR1 is KGHDR and CDR2 is SFDVKD. The CDR3 is 17 amino acids. V trimming: 7 bases; J trimming: 2 bases; junction bases outside the gene matches: 15. The CDR3 coding sequence is TGTGCCACCAGACATAGTTCAGGGGACAGGCGTCCCTACGAGCAGTACTTC. Translated: CATRHSSGDRRPYEQYF.

The V and J genes are TRBV3-1 (or the pseudogene TRBV3-2) and TRBJ1-6; 9 nucleotides line up with TRBD1. This CDR3 is 16 amino acids long. CDR1 is LGHDT, CDR2 YNNKEL, per germline (reference sequence). Trimming took 4 bases from V and 4 from J; bases not matched to a gene: 5. The CDR3 sequence: CASSPGTGLYNSPLHF. The CDR3 DNA follows: TGTGCCAGCAGCCCCGGGACAGGGTTGTATAATTCACCCCTCCACTTT.

The chain has TRBV2 and TRBJ1-2; no definite D call. The germline V gene has CDR1 SNHLY and CDR2 FYNNEI. The CDR3 has 14 residues. Trimming took 6 bases from V and 1 from J, leaving 12 bases between them. CDR3 region: CASRKTDLNYGYTF. Written as DNA, the CDR3 is TGTGCCAGCAGAAAAACAGATCTTAACTATGGCTACACCTTC.

The V gene is TRBV7-8, the J gene TRBJ2-2; 10 nucleotides line up with TRBD2. Germline trimming cut 4 bases from V and 5 bases from J; bases unmatched to any gene: 4. Per germline, CDR1 SGHVS and CDR2 FQNEAQ. The CDR3 contains 15 residues. This chain's CDR3 is CASSYSGGLTGELFF. The CDR3 nucleotides are TGTGCCAGCAGCTATAGCGGGGGGTTAACCGGGGAGCTGTTTTTT. Full variable domain (rest looked up from reference TRBV7-8 and TRBJ2-2): GAGVSQSPRYKVAKRGQDVALRCDPISGHVSLFWYQQALGQGPEFLTYFQNEAQLDKSGLPSDRFFAERPEGSVSTLKIQRTQQEDSAVYLCASSYSGGLTGELFFGEGSRLTVL.

The J gene is TRBJ2-5, the V gene TRBV10-3, with a weak D call TRBD1 (6 bases). The germline V and J ends were trimmed by 8 bases and 4 bases, with 14 bases remaining between them. The CDR3 has 13 residues. CDR1 is ENHRY and CDR2 is SYGVKD in the germline V gene. The CDR3 reads CAIGLGARETQYF. The CDR3 DNA reads TGTGCCATCGGGTTGGGGGCGAGAGAGACCCAGTACTTC.

The CDR3 DNA is TGCAGCGTTGTCCTGACAGGGGTGGGCTACGAGCAGTACTTC. Encoded protein: CSVVLTGVGYEQYF. The rearrangement joins TRBV29-1 to TRBJ2-7, with 8 bases aligning to TRBD1. Trimming took 4 bases from V and 3 from J; bases not matched to a gene: 8. The CDR3 spans 14 residues. Per the germline V gene, CDR1 is SQVTM and CDR2 is ANQGSEA.

The count of this clone is one. The chain is built from TRBV11-2 and TRBJ2-5; tentatively, D is TRBD2 (6 bases). The V end lost 7 bases, the J end lost 1 base, and 10 bases lay between the germline ends. CDR3 length equals 13 residues. CDR1 and CDR2 from the germline V gene are SGHAT and FQNNGV. The CDR3 is CASNLGGQETQYF. The CDR3 coding sequence is TGTGCCAGCAACTTGGGGGGCCAAGAGACCCAGTACTTC. Using reference TRBV11-2 and TRBJ2-5 for the parts outside the CDR3, the full variable domain is EAGVAQSPRYKIIEKRQSVAFWCNPISGHATLYWYQQILGQGPKLLIQFQNNGVVDDSQLPKDRFSAERLKGVDSTLKIQPAKLEDSAVYLCASNLGGQETQYFGPGTRLLVL.

This clone was picked up a small number of times. The chain employs TRBV6-1 and TRBJ1-6; tentatively, D is TRBD1 (5 bases). Trimming removed 2 bases from V and 2 bases from J, with 7 bases in between. This CDR3 contains 15 residues. Germline V gene data show CDR1 as MNHNS and CDR2 as SASEGT. In DNA form, the CDR3 reads TGTGCCAGCAGTGAACAGGGTGCCTATAATTCACCCCTCCACTTT. It is translated as CASSEQGAYNSPLHF.

The chain couples TRBV30 to TRBJ2-4; TRBD1 aligns across 7 bases. J was trimmed by 5 bases and V by 1 base; bases with no gene match: 5. The length of the CDR3 is 14 residues. In germline, CDR1 is GTSNPN, CDR2 SVGIG (reference sequence). The chain's CDR3 is CAWSAWTGENIQYF. The CDR3 DNA follows: TGTGCCTGGAGTGCCTGGACAGGAGAAAACATTCAGTACTTC. Filled out from reference TRBV30 and TRBJ2-4, the complete variable domain reads SQTIHQWPATLVQPVGSPLSLECTVEGTSNPNLYWYRQAAGRGLQLLFYSVGIGQISSEVPQNLSASRPQDRQFILSSKKLLLSDSGFYLCAWSAWTGENIQYFGAGTRLSVL.

The V gene is TRBV14, the J gene TRBJ1-2; 9 bases agree with TRBD1. The V and J ends lost 0 bases and 4 bases, in that order; junction bases with no gene match: 9. CDR3 length: 17 amino acids. Germline V lookup: CDR1 SGHDN, CDR2 FVKESK. The CDR3 loop is CASSQETTGGTGYGYTF. In nucleotides, the CDR3 is TGTGCCAGCAGCCAAGAGACGACAGGGGGGACGGGCTATGGCTACACCTTC.

V usage is TRBV30 and J usage is TRBJ1-4; possibly TRBD1 for D (5 bases). There are 12 residues in the CDR3. Trimming removed 3 bases from V and 4 bases from J, with 6 bases in between. CDR1 and CDR2 from the germline V gene are GTSNPN and SVGIG (reference sequence). The DNA of the CDR3 is TGTGCCTGGAGGGGGGGTAATGAAAAACTGTTTTTT. Translating it yields CAWRGGNEKLFF.